The present T cell receptor (beta chain) was sequenced within a study of blood T cell repertoires in COVID-19. Study context: Whether acute or convalescent, the COVID-19 samples came from the United States, Italy and Spain. Sample material is recorded as cDNA or gDNA derived from T cells, B-cell-depleted T cells, or PBMCs.

Trimming removed 6 bases from V and 8 bases from J, with 17 bases in between. The germline V gene encodes CDR1 MDHEN and CDR2 SYDVKM. The CDR3 is 15 amino acids. Study processing details: Estimates of nucleated cell counts were drawn from the amplification of reference gene primers. Sequenced by immunoSEQ multiplex PCR; TCRdb stores in-frame clones only, minus some. That table furnishes V, J and clone size, whereas the DNA furnished D and trimming. The sample has about 120,000 clones, about 90% seen once. The chain recombines TRBV28 with TRBJ1-6; D not certain. Sample: peripheral blood. This TCR derives from a woman in her seventies with acute or convalescent COVID-19. The CDR3 DNA is TGTGCCAGCAGCCGGGTTGGCACCGGGGATTCACCCCTCCACTTT. Translating gives CASSRVGTGDSPLHF. The variable domain in full, with the rest retrieved from reference TRBV28 and TRBJ1-6, is DVKVTQSSRYLVKRTGEKVFLECVQDMDHENMFWYRQDPGLGLRLIYFSYDVKMKEKGDIPEGYSVSREKKERFSLILESASTNQTSMYLCASSRVGTGDSPLHFGNGTRLTVT.